Below are 25 T cell receptor beta chains sequenced from a single sample in a study of CD8+ T cells in alopecia areata. TCR sequencing used cDNA made by reverse transcription of extracted RNA. The assay was immunoSEQ multiplex PCR, and TCRdb's table has in-frame clones only and misses some. Altogether around 140,000 clones are present, roughly half being singletons, with the ten largest covering around 1%. The material was CD4+ T cells sorted from blood, obtained at week 0. Source of these receptors: a human donor with alopecia areata.

The chain couples TRBV11-3 to TRBJ2-1, with 15 bases aligning to TRBD2. CDR3 length: 18 residues. The germline gives CDR1 SGHNT, CDR2 YENEEA. Losses at the gene ends were 4 bases for V and 8 bases for J; bases not matched to a gene: 12. CDR3 region: CASSSKRPGLAGGHEQFF. In DNA, the CDR3 is TGTGCCAGCAGCTCAAAAAGACCGGGACTAGCGGGAGGCCATGAGCAGTTCTTC.

V gene TRBV13 combines with J gene TRBJ1-5, with 7 positions matching TRBD1. The CDR3 spans 15 residues. V was clipped by 5 bases and J by 6 bases; unmatched bases: 10. CDR1 and CDR2 (germline): PRHDT, FYEKMQ (reference sequence). DNA for the CDR3: TGTGCCAGCAGCCTAAACAGGGGATCGGGTCAGCCCCAGCATTTT. Its protein is CASSLNRGSGQPQHF.

The chain is built from TRBV2 and TRBJ2-7; possibly TRBD1 for D (5 bases). The germline V gene has CDR1 SNHLY and CDR2 FYNNEI. The CDR3 has 13 residues. Deletions cut 3 bases from V and 3 bases from J, with 9 bases between. The CDR3 here is CASSDQGFYEQYF. CDR3 in DNA: TGTGCCAGCAGTGACCAGGGTTTCTACGAGCAGTACTTC.

This clone was seen a single time. Here the CDR3 DNA reads TGTGCCAGCAGCGATACTCCGGACCGGGGCACAGATACGCAGTATTTT. Residues: CASSDTPDRGTDTQYF. The chain uses TRBV11-2 and TRBJ2-3, with D unclear. The CDR3 is 16 residues long. Germline CDR1 and CDR2: SGHAT and FQNNGV. Trimming removed 5 bases at V and 1 base at J, with 16 bases between.

The rearrangement joins TRBV6-5 to TRBJ1-2, with a tentative D call TRBD1 (6 bases). CDR1 and CDR2 from the germline V gene are MNHEY and SVGAGI. The V gene lost 5 bases and the J gene lost 4 bases, with 17 bases spanning the gap. The CDR3 has 15 residues. CDR3 sequence (DNA): TGTGCCAGCAGTCAAGGACAGTCTATGGCCTATGGCTACACCTTC. Protein: CASSQGQSMAYGYTF.

This clone was recorded a few times. The gene calls are TRBV25-1 and TRBJ2-1; 11 bases fit TRBD1. The germline V gene has CDR1 MGHDK and CDR2 SYGVNS. The CDR3 contains 15 residues. Trimming cost V 4 bases and J 12 bases; bases outside gene matches: 11. CDR3 loop: CASSAPGTGGKGQFF. CDR3 bases: TGTGCCAGCAGTGCACCCGGGACAGGGGGAAAAGGGCAGTTCTTC. Full variable domain (missing parts from reference TRBV25-1 and TRBJ2-1): EADIYQTPRYLVIGTGKKITLECSQTMGHDKMYWYQQDPGMELHLIHYSYGVNSTEKGDLSSESTVSRIRTEHFPLTLESARPSHTSQYLCASSAPGTGGKGQFFGPGTRLTVL.

In its sample, this clone was seen a few times. The V call is TRBV29-1, the J call TRBJ1-1; 7 bases fit TRBD1. V lost 7 bases to trimming and J lost 3 bases; unmatched junction nucleotides: 5. Germline V gene data show CDR1 as SQVTM and CDR2 as ANQGSEA. The CDR3 is 12 amino acids. Here the CDR3 DNA reads TGCAGCGCCTGTCAGGGGGACACTGAAGCTTTCTTT. Its translation: CSACQGDTEAFF.

This clone was detected once. Other DNA sequences of this sample code for an identical CDR3. The chain joins TRBV29-1 to TRBJ1-2; tentatively, D is TRBD1 (5 bases). Germline V CDR1 and CDR2: SQVTM, ANQGSEA. This CDR3 region has 12 residues. The ends were cut back, 6 bases at V and 6 bases at J, with 14 bases in the middle. The CDR3, as DNA: TGCAGCGTGTTAAGGGGCCGGGATGGCTACACCTTC. It yields the protein CSVLRGRDGYTF.

V usage is TRBV6-6 and J usage is TRBJ2-1, with D perhaps being TRBD1 or TRBD2 (6 bases each). Trimming pared 5 bases from V and 8 bases from J, leaving 22 bases between. Germline V gene data show CDR1 as MNHNY and CDR2 as SVGAGI (reference sequence). The length of the CDR3 is 16 residues. CDR3 sequence: CASSISTGGVVDEQFF. CDR3 coding DNA: TGTGCCAGCAGTATATCGACAGGAGGGGTTGTCGATGAGCAGTTCTTC.

This sequence joins TRBV7-8 and TRBJ2-7; TRBD1 matches at 8 bases. CDR3 length: 13 amino acids. With 4 bases clipped from V and 7 bases from J, the junction kept 6 bases outside the gene matches. Germline V CDR1 and CDR2: SGHVS, FQNEAQ. The CDR3, as DNA: TGTGCCAGCAGCTCGGACAGGGCGGGGGAGCAGTACTTC. Its translation: CASSSDRAGEQYF. Looking up the rest from reference TRBV7-8 and TRBJ2-7 gives the full variable domain: GAGVSQSPRYKVAKRGQDVALRCDPISGHVSLFWYQQALGQGPEFLTYFQNEAQLDKSGLPSDRFFAERPEGSVSTLKIQRTQQEDSAVYLCASSSDRAGEQYFGPGTRLTVT.

The chain couples TRBV9 to TRBJ2-4, with no clear D. Germline CDR1 reads SGDLS; CDR2 reads YYNGEE. V was shortened by 2 bases and J by 7 bases, with 16 bases between the two germline ends. This CDR3 region has 15 residues. The CDR3 DNA reads as TGTGCCAGCAGCGTCGACGGACGGTCGACCAACATTCAGTACTTC. Residues: CASSVDGRSTNIQYF.

In this sample, this clone turned up a few times. This rearrangement joins TRBV29-1 to TRBJ2-1, with D possibly matching TRBD1 (6 bases). CDR3 size: 14 residues. Germline loops: CDR1 SQVTM, CDR2 ANQGSEA. Trimming took 6 bases from V and 3 from J, leaving 15 bases between them. Written as DNA, the CDR3 is TGCAGCGTCACTTCCGGGACACTCTACAATGAGCAGTTCTTC. Translating it yields CSVTSGTLYNEQFF.

This chain connects TRBV2 to TRBJ2-5; TRBD2 might be the D (6 bases). This CDR3 region has 14 residues. V lost 6 bases, J lost 5 bases, and 16 bases lay in between. Germline CDR1 reads SNHLY; CDR2 reads FYNNEI. CDR3 sequence: CASSPRRGIETQYF. Here the CDR3 DNA reads TGTGCCAGCAGCCCTCGACGGGGGATTGAGACCCAGTACTTC.

Note on this clone: At the DNA level, this CDR3 is encoded by other sequences in the same sample as well. V and J are TRBV25-1 and TRBJ1-5, with D possibly being TRBD1 (5 bases). Trimming removed 6 bases from V and 0 bases from J, with 6 bases in between. Germline-derived CDR1 and CDR2 are MGHDK and SYGVNS. The CDR3 consists of 13 residues. CDR3 residues: CASRGPSNQPQHF. The CDR3 DNA reads TGTGCCAGCAGGGGACCTAGCAATCAGCCCCAGCATTTT.

The V call is TRBV9, the J call TRBJ1-3; 7 bases align to TRBD1. In germline, CDR1 is SGDLS, CDR2 YYNGEE. V shed 2 bases and J 2 bases; nucleotides not matched to a gene: 16. The CDR3 has 19 residues. The CDR3 spells CASSVGGTALSTPGNTIYF. Here the CDR3 DNA reads TGTGCCAGCAGCGTCGGGGGGACAGCTCTTTCTACACCTGGAAACACCATATATTTT. The complete variable domain, with remaining parts taken from reference TRBV9 and TRBJ1-3, reads DSGVTQTPKHLITATGQRVTLRCSPRSGDLSVYWYQQSLDQGLQFLIQYYNGEERAKGNILERFSAQQFPDLHSELNLSSLELGDSALYFCASSVGGTALSTPGNTIYFGEGSWLTVV.

V is TRBV5-1 and J is TRBJ1-2; 7 nucleotides match TRBD1. The ends lost 3 bases at V and 0 bases at J; junction bases unmatched: 2. CDR1 and CDR2 (germline): SGHRS, YFSETQ. This CDR3 contains 14 residues. The CDR3 DNA sequence: TGCGCCAGCAGCTGGACAGGAGCTAACTATGGCTACACCTTC. Residues: CASSWTGANYGYTF.

The gene calls are TRBV7-6 and TRBJ2-2; the D is unclear. Germline-derived CDR1 and CDR2 are SGHVS and FNYEAQ. The length of the CDR3 is 15 residues. V was shortened by 3 bases and J by 2 bases, with 10 bases between the two germline ends. The CDR3 loop reads CASSFGPQNTGELFF. CDR3 bases: TGTGCCAGCAGCTTTGGGCCCCAAAACACCGGGGAGCTGTTTTTT. Full variable domain (missing parts from reference TRBV7-6 and TRBJ2-2): GAGVSQSPRYKVTKRGQDVALRCDPISGHVSLYWYRQALGQGPEFLTYFNYEAQQDKSGLPNDRFSAERPEGSISTLTIQRTEQRDSAMYRCASSFGPQNTGELFFGEGSRLTVL.

The chain links TRBV29-1 to TRBJ2-1, with 10 bases aligning to TRBD2. The CDR3 has 15 amino acids. The trim removed 2 bases at V and 2 bases at J, leaving 3 bases unmatched. Germline-derived CDR1 and CDR2 are SQVTM and ANQGSEA. The CDR3 DNA follows: TGCAGCGTTGAACCAGCGGGAGGGCCCTACAATGAGCAGTTCTTC. It codes for CSVEPAGGPYNEQFF.

In this sample, this clone turned up a few times. This sequence joins TRBV7-2 and TRBJ2-2, with 7 bases that match TRBD1. The CDR3 consists of 14 residues. Germline V gives CDR1 SGHTA, CDR2 FQGNSA. The ends lost 1 base at V and 7 bases at J; junction bases unmatched: 3. The DNA of the CDR3 is TGTGCCAGCAGCTTAGATCAGGGGGACGGGGAGCTGTTTTTT. Amino acids: CASSLDQGDGELFF.

There are a few counts of this clone. The rearrangement links TRBV5-4 to TRBJ2-1; TRBD1 matches at 8 bases. V was clipped by 0 bases and J by 6 bases; unmatched bases: 11. From germline, CDR1 is SGHNT and CDR2 YYREEE (reference sequence). The CDR3 is 17 amino acids. The DNA of the CDR3 is TGTGCCAGCAGCTTGGGTCCTATGGGACAGGCTACCAATGAGCAGTTCTTC. Its translation: CASSLGPMGQATNEQFF.

This chain links TRBV30 with TRBJ2-2; D perhaps matches TRBD1 (6 bases). Trimming stripped 2 bases from V and 5 bases from J, with 12 bases between. Per germline, CDR1 GTSNPN and CDR2 SVGIG (reference sequence). There are 14 residues in the CDR3. The CDR3 DNA is TGTGCCTGGAGTAAACAGGGACGGACCGGGGAGCTGTTTTTT. This gives the protein CAWSKQGRTGELFF.

The V call is TRBV6-6, the J call TRBJ1-2, with D tentatively TRBD1 (5 bases). CDR1 and CDR2 from the germline V gene are MNHNY and SVGAGI (reference sequence). Trimming pared 6 bases from V and 4 bases from J, leaving 15 bases between. The CDR3 has 14 amino acids. CDR3 amino acids: CASSSAGIGYGYTF. As DNA, the CDR3 is TGTGCCAGCAGCAGTGCAGGGATCGGCTATGGCTACACCTTC.

This chain uses TRBV6-5 with TRBJ2-7; D assignment may be TRBD1 or TRBD2 (5 bases each). The CDR3 has 14 amino acids. Per the germline V gene, CDR1 is MNHEY and CDR2 is SVGAGI. Deletions cut 2 bases from V and 2 bases from J, with 10 bases between. The CDR3 reads CASSYGTQTYEQYF. The CDR3 DNA follows: TGTGCCAGCAGTTACGGGACCCAGACCTACGAGCAGTACTTC.

The chain carries TRBV29-1 and TRBJ2-7; D is possibly TRBD1 (6 bases). Germline CDR1 is SQVTM and CDR2 is ANQGSEA. The V end was cut by 6 bases, the J end by 7 bases, with 16 bases between. The CDR3 is 12 amino acids. The CDR3 region is CSVGTLASEQYF. In nucleotides, the CDR3 is TGCAGCGTGGGGACATTAGCAAGTGAGCAGTACTTC.

The V gene is TRBV29-1, the J gene TRBJ1-1; 7 nucleotides agree with TRBD1. The V gene end was trimmed by 4 bases and the J gene end by 5 bases; junction bases not matched to a gene: 4. Germline assignment: CDR1 SQVTM and CDR2 ANQGSEA. The CDR3 is 12 residues long. CDR3 in amino acids: CSVGQGGTEAFF. For the CDR3, the DNA is TGCAGCGTTGGACAGGGAGGAACTGAAGCTTTCTTT.